This TCR beta chain was sequenced during a study of CD8 T cells in ankylosing spondylitis. Study-wide points: Typical of ankylosing spondylitis blood, it appeared, was a TCR beta motif of several highly homologous variants. Disease-linked clones bore a CD8+ phenotype, appearing relatively rarely in peripheral blood. The study looked at matched synovial fluid samples from ankylosing spondylitis patients. Disease-linked clones were reported to be significantly enriched there.

Ten or more counts support this clonotype. Antigen unknown. The trim removed 5 bases at V and 9 bases at J, leaving 5 bases unmatched. The CDR3 runs to 13 residues. CDR1 and CDR2 (germline): SGHAT, FQNNGV. TCRdb itself ran the 5' RACE reads through MiXCR, one entry per CDR3 protein. The data hold about 240,000 distinct CDR3 sequences, with around 10% observed a single time. The clonotype comes from a male donor with ankylosing spondylitis or in good health (not recorded which). This chain joins TRBV11-2 and TRBJ2-4; 9 bases map to TRBD1. Sequenced input: blood, either unsorted or a sorted T cell fraction (not recorded which). Here the CDR3 DNA reads TGTGCCAGCAGCCAAGGGGACAGGGTCATTCAGTACTTC. Protein: CASSQGDRVIQYF.